One sample yielded the 25 T cell receptor beta chains listed below, sequenced in a study of CD8+CD57+ T cells in acquired aplastic anemia. Investigators profiled TCR beta VDJ and CDR3 from genomic DNA template. In TCRdb, the reads were re-called with MiXCR into one record per CDR3 protein. The repertoire holds approximately 220,000 distinct CDR3 sequences, approximately 50% seen once, with about 8.3% in the top ten. By flow cytometry, patients selected for sequencing had shown an expansion of CD8+CD57+ cells. The sequenced sample was sorted CD4+, CD8+, or CD8+CD57+ T cells (not recorded which) from PBMCs. These receptors came from a human donor with aplastic anemia.

Many counts were recorded for this clonotype. The chain combines TRBV29-1 with TRBJ2-7; D gene uncertain. The V end was cut by 8 bases, the J end by 5 bases, with 19 bases between. This CDR3 contains 13 residues. Looked up from germline, CDR1 is SQVTM and CDR2 is ANQGSEA. This CDR3 is CSPGEVRCHEQYF. CDR3 in DNA: TGCAGCCCCGGTGAGGTTAGATGCCACGAGCAGTACTTC.

The count of this clonotype is one. The CDR3 sequence is CASSPGDRGLQPQHF. DNA for the CDR3: TGTGCCAGCAGCCCCGGGGACAGGGGGCTTCAGCCCCAGCATTTT. This chain connects TRBV6-6 to TRBJ1-5; 12 nucleotides agree with TRBD1. The CDR3 runs 15 residues. V trimming: 6 bases; J trimming: 6 bases; junction bases outside the gene matches: 6. The V gene's germline CDR1 is MNHNY and CDR2 SVGAGI (reference sequence).

The rearrangement links TRBV7-3 to TRBJ2-1; unclear D gene. The CDR3 covers 14 residues. Germline lookup yields CDR1 SGHTA and CDR2 FQGTGA. Trimming stripped 2 bases from V and 8 bases from J, with 13 bases between. The CDR3 protein is CASSLSWGGDEQFF. The CDR3 DNA is TGTGCCAGCAGCTTATCGTGGGGTGGCGATGAGCAGTTCTTC.

As for this clonotype: This may be a read error: a much more frequent sequence differs by one nucleotide. Here the CDR3 DNA reads TGTGCCAGTAGTATAGGGACAGGGGTCGATGAGCGGTTCTTC. Its translation: CASSIGTGVDERFF. The J gene is TRBJ2-1, the V gene TRBV19; 9 nucleotides align to TRBD1. The CDR3 runs 14 residues. Germline values: CDR1 LNHDA, CDR2 SQIVND (reference sequence).

In this sample, this clonotype turned up once. One end of the junction fails to match germline, which may point to a read error. In DNA, the CDR3 is TGCGCCAGCAGACAGGGGGCACTGAACACCGGGGAGCTGTTTTTT. It is translated as CASRQGALNTGELFF. The chain combines TRBV7-9 with TRBJ2-2, with TRBD1 identical over 10 bases. This CDR3 has 15 residues. From germline, CDR1 is SEHNR and CDR2 FQNEAQ (reference sequence).

J is TRBJ2-5 and V is TRBV7-2; TRBD2 matches 11 bases. V trimming: 1 base; J trimming: 2 bases; junction bases outside the gene matches: 6. Germline V gene data show CDR1 as SGHTA and CDR2 as FQGNSA. CDR3 length equals 17 residues. The DNA of the CDR3 is TGTGCCAGCAGCTTAGAGAAGTTAGCGGGGGGGCAAGAGACCCAGTACTTC. It is translated as CASSLEKLAGGQETQYF.

The chain couples TRBV24-1 to TRBJ2-1; no reliable D call. CDR1 and CDR2 from the germline V gene are KGHDR and SFDVKD. Trimming left V 3 bases short and J 4 bases short, with 12 bases between. The CDR3 totals 15 residues. The CDR3 nucleotides are TGTGCCACCAGTGATCCCTCGGGTCCATACAATGAGCAGTTCTTC. The encoded protein is CATSDPSGPYNEQFF.

The gene calls are TRBV2 and TRBJ2-7; TRBD1 agrees at 9 bases. With 6 bases clipped from V and 5 bases from J, the junction kept 8 bases outside the gene matches. Germline V gene sequence: CDR1 SNHLY, CDR2 FYNNEI. The CDR3 runs to 14 residues. The CDR3 here is CASRAGTGYDEQYF. The CDR3 DNA follows: TGTGCCAGCAGAGCCGGGACAGGGTACGACGAGCAGTACTTC.

This clonotype was counted many times. Written as DNA, the CDR3 is TGCGCCAGCAGCTTGTCGACTAGCGGAGGGGTCTACGAGCAGTACTTC. Protein: CASSLSTSGGVYEQYF. The rearrangement uses TRBV5-1 and TRBJ2-7, with TRBD2 matching 9 bases. Germline values: CDR1 SGHRS, CDR2 YFSETQ. The CDR3 totals 16 residues. V lost 1 base and J lost 3; bases outside the gene matches: 8.

The chain recombines TRBV19 with TRBJ1-4, with D uncertain. The CDR3 extends over 14 amino acids. Germline V gene data show CDR1 as LNHDA and CDR2 as SQIVND (reference sequence). The ends were cut back, 2 bases at V and 6 bases at J, with 10 bases in the middle. The CDR3 sequence is CASSIRGMDEKLFF. CDR3 nucleotide sequence: TGTGCCAGTAGTATACGAGGTATGGATGAAAAACTGTTTTTT. Drawing the rest from reference TRBV19 and TRBJ1-4, the complete variable domain is DGGITQSPKYLFRKEGQNVTLSCEQNLNHDAMYWYRQDPGQGLRLIYYSQIVNDFQKGDIAEGYSVSREKKESFPLTVTSAQKNPTAFYLCASSIRGMDEKLFFGSGTQLSVL.

In its sample, this clonotype was seen many times. The CDR3 DNA reads as TGTGCCTCTTGTAAGAGCTCCTACAATGAGCAGTTCTTC. This sequence encodes CASCKSSYNEQFF. This chain connects TRBV10-3 to TRBJ2-1; D remains unclear. Germline V gene lookup returns CDR1 ENHRY and CDR2 SYGVKD. This CDR3 spans 13 amino acids. V lost 11 bases, J lost 0 bases, and 11 bases lay in between.

The chain links TRBV7-2 to TRBJ2-5, with 9 positions matching TRBD2. V was clipped by 5 bases and J by 7 bases; unmatched bases: 8. CDR3 length: 14 amino acids. Germline loops: CDR1 SGHTA, CDR2 FQGNSA. Here the CDR3 DNA reads TGTGCCAGCAGCGATACTAGCGGGCGGATGACCCAGTACTTC. Its translation is CASSDTSGRMTQYF.

This clonotype has only a few counts. The chain recombines TRBV20-1 with TRBJ2-7; D remains ambiguous. Trimming left V 3 bases short and J 4 bases short, with 7 bases between. CDR1 is DFQATT, CDR2 SNEGSKA, per germline (reference sequence). The CDR3 is 11 residues long. CDR3 amino acids: CSASERYEQYF. The DNA for the CDR3 is TGCAGTGCTAGTGAGAGGTACGAGCAGTACTTC.

Concerning this clonotype: A read error may account for a junction end that differs from germline. V is TRBV20-1 and J is TRBJ1-6, with a weak D call TRBD1 (5 bases). This CDR3 has 13 residues. Germline V gene sequence: CDR1 DFQATT, CDR2 SNEGSKA (reference sequence). The CDR3 region is CSARIIAERGFRF. Written as DNA, the CDR3 is TGCAGTGCTAGGATAATAGCGGAAAGGGGTTTTCGCTTT.

This clonotype was observed many times. V is TRBV5-5 and J is TRBJ1-5; D might be TRBD1 (6 bases). V was trimmed by 4 bases and J by 9 bases, leaving 14 bases between them. The CDR3 consists of 13 residues. Germline V gives CDR1 SGHKS, CDR2 YYEKEE (reference sequence). CDR3: CASSLEGGLPQHF. CDR3 bases: TGTGCCAGCAGCCTGGAGGGGGGCTTGCCCCAGCATTTT.

This CDR3 is CATRGTGIGADTQYF. DNA of the CDR3: TGTGCCACCAGGGGGACAGGGATTGGCGCAGATACGCAGTATTTT. The gene calls are TRBV24-1 and TRBJ2-3; 9 positions match TRBD1. The CDR3 runs to 15 residues. J was trimmed by 4 bases and V by 7 bases; bases with no gene match: 8. Germline V gene sequence: CDR1 KGHDR, CDR2 SFDVKD.

This chain joins TRBV15 and TRBJ1-3, with D uncertain. V lost 1 base, J lost 1 base, and 8 bases lay in between. In germline, CDR1 is LNHNV, CDR2 YYDKDF (reference sequence). The CDR3 spans 15 residues. CDR3 in amino acids: CATSRVGTSGNTIYF. The DNA for the CDR3 is TGTGCCACCAGCAGAGTTGGTACATCTGGAAACACCATATATTTT.

This chain links TRBV9 with TRBJ1-6, with no clear D. Trimming removed 4 bases from V and 8 bases from J, with 16 bases in between. This CDR3 contains 15 residues. CDR1 and CDR2 (germline): SGDLS, YYNGEE. The CDR3 is CASSFLSGSYSPLHF. CDR3 in DNA: TGTGCCAGCAGCTTTCTCAGCGGGAGCTATTCACCCCTCCACTTT.

This chain joins TRBV30 and TRBJ1-1; D is undetermined. From germline, CDR1 is GTSNPN and CDR2 SVGIG (reference sequence). The CDR3 is made up of 13 amino acids. V was cut by 0 bases and J by 4 bases, with 9 bases left in between. CDR3 loop: CAWSVTGSTEAFF. The CDR3 DNA follows: TGTGCCTGGAGTGTAACGGGGTCCACTGAAGCTTTCTTT.

The chain employs TRBV6-4 and TRBJ2-3, with TRBD1 matching over 8 bases. This CDR3 has 13 amino acids. With 10 bases clipped from V and 11 bases from J, the junction kept 14 bases outside the gene matches. The germline CDR1 and CDR2 sequences are MRHNA and SNTAGT. The CDR3 spells CATGTGEHNEQYF. CDR3 sequence (DNA): TGTGCCACCGGGACAGGCGAGCACAATGAGCAGTATTTT.

This clonotype was observed many times. The gene calls are TRBV11-2 and TRBJ2-5; D is perhaps TRBD1 (6 bases). CDR3 length equals 13 residues. The germline V gene has CDR1 SGHAT and CDR2 FQNNGV. Trimming removed 5 bases at V and 12 bases at J, with 19 bases between. The CDR3 is CASSVREDREKYF. The CDR3 bases are TGTGCCAGCAGCGTACGAGAGGACAGAGAAAAGTACTTC. Based on the CDR3 plus reference TRBV11-2 and TRBJ2-5, the full variable domain is EAGVAQSPRYKIIEKRQSVAFWCNPISGHATLYWYQQILGQGPKLLIQFQNNGVVDDSQLPKDRFSAERLKGVDSTLKIQPAKLEDSAVYLCASSVREDREKYFGPGTRLLVL.

This chain uses TRBV6-4 with TRBJ2-5; D possibly corresponds to TRBD2 (5 bases). Trimming cost V 7 bases and J 11 bases, with 11 bases left between them. The CDR3 is made up of 10 amino acids. CDR1 is MRHNA and CDR2 is SNTAGT in the germline V gene. CDR3 coding DNA: TGTGCCAGCAACAAGACGGGACAGTACTTC. Translating it yields CASNKTGQYF.

The gene calls are TRBV10-3 and TRBJ2-3; 13 nucleotides match TRBD2. From germline, CDR1 is ENHRY and CDR2 SYGVKD. V was pared by 2 bases and J by 0 bases, with 11 bases of the junction left unmatched. This CDR3 spans 20 amino acids. CDR3: CAISESLLAGGPSSTDTQYF. CDR3 sequence (DNA): TGTGCCATCAGTGAGAGCCTACTAGCGGGGGGGCCTTCTAGCACAGATACGCAGTATTTT.

This clonotype appeared a single time. Written as DNA, the CDR3 is TGTGCCACCAGCCAGTCGGGACGGATGAATTCACCCCTCCACTTT. Amino acids: CATSQSGRMNSPLHF. The chain couples TRBV24-1 to TRBJ1-6; tentatively, D is TRBD1 (5 bases). The CDR3 length is 15 residues. The ends were cut back, 7 bases at V and 7 bases at J, with 16 bases in the middle. Germline CDR1 reads KGHDR; CDR2 reads SFDVKD.

This chain joins TRBV5-8 and TRBJ2-5; possible D gene TRBD1, 7 bases. V was pared by 2 bases and J by 1 base, with 15 bases between. Germline V gene data show CDR1 as SGHTS and CDR2 as YDEGEE. The CDR3 totals 16 residues. The CDR3 protein is CASSFQGGRLQETQYF. CDR3 DNA sequence: TGTGCCAGCAGCTTCCAGGGGGGCAGACTCCAAGAGACCCAGTACTTC.